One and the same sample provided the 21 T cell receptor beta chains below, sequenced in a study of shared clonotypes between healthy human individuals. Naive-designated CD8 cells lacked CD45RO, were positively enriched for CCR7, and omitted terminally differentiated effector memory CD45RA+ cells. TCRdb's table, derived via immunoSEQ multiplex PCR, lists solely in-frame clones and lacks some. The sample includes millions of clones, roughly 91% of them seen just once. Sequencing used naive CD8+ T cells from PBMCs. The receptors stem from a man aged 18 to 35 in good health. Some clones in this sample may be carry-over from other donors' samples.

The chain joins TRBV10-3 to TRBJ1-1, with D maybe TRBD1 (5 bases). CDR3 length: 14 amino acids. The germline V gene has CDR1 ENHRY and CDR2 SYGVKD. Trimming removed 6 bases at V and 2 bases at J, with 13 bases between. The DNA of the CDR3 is TGTGCCATCAGGCCCGACAGCTACAACACTGAAGCTTTCTTT. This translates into CAIRPDSYNTEAFF.

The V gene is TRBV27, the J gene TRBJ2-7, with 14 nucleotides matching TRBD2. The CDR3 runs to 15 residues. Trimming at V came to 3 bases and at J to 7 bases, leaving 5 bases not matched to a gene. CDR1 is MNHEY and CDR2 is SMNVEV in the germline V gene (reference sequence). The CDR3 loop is CASSLGLAGVLEQYF. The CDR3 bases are TGTGCCAGCAGTTTGGGACTAGCGGGAGTTCTGGAGCAGTACTTC.

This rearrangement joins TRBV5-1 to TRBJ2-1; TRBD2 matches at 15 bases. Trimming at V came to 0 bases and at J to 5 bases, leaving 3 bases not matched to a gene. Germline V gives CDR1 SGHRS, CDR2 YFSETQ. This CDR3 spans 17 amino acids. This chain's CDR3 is CASSLGRTSGRDNEQFF. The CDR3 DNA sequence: TGCGCCAGCAGCTTGGGCAGGACTAGCGGGAGGGACAATGAGCAGTTCTTC.

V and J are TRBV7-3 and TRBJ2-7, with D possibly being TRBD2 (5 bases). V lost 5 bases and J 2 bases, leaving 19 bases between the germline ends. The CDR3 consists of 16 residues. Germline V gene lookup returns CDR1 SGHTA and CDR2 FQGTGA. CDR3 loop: CASSPMADYPPYEQYF. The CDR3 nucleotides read TGTGCCAGCAGCCCCATGGCCGACTACCCACCCTACGAGCAGTACTTC.

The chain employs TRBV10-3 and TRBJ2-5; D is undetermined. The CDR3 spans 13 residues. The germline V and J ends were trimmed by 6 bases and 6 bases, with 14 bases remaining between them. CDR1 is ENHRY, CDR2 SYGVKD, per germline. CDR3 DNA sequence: TGTGCCATCAGGGACCTCCAATCGAAGACCCAGTACTTC. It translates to CAIRDLQSKTQYF.

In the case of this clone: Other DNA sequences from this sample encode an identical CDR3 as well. CDR3 in amino acids: CASSLGTDTQYF. CDR3 sequence (DNA): TGTGCCAGCAGTTTGGGCACAGATACGCAGTATTTT. V usage is TRBV27 and J usage is TRBJ2-3, with unresolved D. The germline V gene encodes CDR1 MNHEY and CDR2 SMNVEV (reference sequence). This CDR3 is built from 12 residues. The V end was cut by 3 bases, the J end by 1 base, with 2 bases between.

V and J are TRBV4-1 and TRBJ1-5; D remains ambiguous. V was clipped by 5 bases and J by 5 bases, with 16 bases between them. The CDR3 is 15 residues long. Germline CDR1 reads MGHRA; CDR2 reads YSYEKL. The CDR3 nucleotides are TGCGCCAGCAGCTCCAACATTCAGGAGGATCAGCCCCAGCATTTT. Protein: CASSSNIQEDQPQHF.

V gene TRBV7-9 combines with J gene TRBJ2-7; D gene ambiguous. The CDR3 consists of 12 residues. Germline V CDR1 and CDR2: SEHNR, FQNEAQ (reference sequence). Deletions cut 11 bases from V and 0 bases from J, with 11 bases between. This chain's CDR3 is CAFRSLSYEQYF. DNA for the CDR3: TGTGCCTTTCGTAGCCTCTCCTACGAGCAGTACTTC. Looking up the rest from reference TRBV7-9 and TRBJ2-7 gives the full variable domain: DTGVSQNPRHKITKRGQNVTFRCDPISEHNRLYWYRQTLGQGPEFLTYFQNEAQLEKSRLLSDRFSAERPKGSFSTLEIQRTEQGDSAMYLCAFRSLSYEQYFGPGTRLTVT.

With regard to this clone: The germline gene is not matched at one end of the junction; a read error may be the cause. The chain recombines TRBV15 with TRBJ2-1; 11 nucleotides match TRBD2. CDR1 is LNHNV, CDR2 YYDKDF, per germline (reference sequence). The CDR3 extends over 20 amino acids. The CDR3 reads CATSVDRGTGVLAGGRSFVF. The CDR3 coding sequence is TGTGCCACCAGCGTTGACAGGGGGACGGGCGTTCTAGCGGGAGGTCGATCATTCGTCTTC.

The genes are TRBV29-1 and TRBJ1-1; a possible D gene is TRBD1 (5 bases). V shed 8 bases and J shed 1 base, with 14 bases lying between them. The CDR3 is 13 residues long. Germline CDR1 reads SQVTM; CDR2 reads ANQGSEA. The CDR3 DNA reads TGCAGCTCGACTCTAAGGGGGAACACTGAAGCTTTCTTT. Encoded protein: CSSTLRGNTEAFF.

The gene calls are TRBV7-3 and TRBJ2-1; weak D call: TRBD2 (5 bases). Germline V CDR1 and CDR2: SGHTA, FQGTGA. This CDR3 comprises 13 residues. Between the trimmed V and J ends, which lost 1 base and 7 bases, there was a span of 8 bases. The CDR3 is CASSLMGVNEQFF. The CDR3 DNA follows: TGTGCCAGCAGCTTAATGGGAGTGAATGAGCAGTTCTTC.

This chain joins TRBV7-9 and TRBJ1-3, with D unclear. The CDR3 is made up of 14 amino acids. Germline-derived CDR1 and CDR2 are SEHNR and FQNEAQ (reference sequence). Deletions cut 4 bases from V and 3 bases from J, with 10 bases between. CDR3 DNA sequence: TGTGCCAGCAGCTCTAATGACGGTGGAAACACCATATATTTT. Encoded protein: CASSSNDGGNTIYF. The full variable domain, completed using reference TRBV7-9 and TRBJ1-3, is DTGVSQNPRHKITKRGQNVTFRCDPISEHNRLYWYRQTLGQGPEFLTYFQNEAQLEKSRLLSDRFSAERPKGSFSTLEIQRTEQGDSAMYLCASSSNDGGNTIYFGEGSWLTVV.

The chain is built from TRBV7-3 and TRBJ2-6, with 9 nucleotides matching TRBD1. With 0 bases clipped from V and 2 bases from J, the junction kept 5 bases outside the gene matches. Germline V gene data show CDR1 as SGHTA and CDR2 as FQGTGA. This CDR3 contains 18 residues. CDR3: CASSLTRTGGAGANVLTF. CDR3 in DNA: TGTGCCAGCAGCTTAACGAGAACAGGGGGCGCTGGGGCCAACGTCCTGACTTTC.

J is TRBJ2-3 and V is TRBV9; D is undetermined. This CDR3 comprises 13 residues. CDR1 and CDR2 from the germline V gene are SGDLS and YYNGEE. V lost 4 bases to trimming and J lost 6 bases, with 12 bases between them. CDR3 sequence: CASSPVAEDTQYF. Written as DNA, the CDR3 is TGTGCCAGCAGCCCAGTTGCAGAGGATACGCAGTATTTT.

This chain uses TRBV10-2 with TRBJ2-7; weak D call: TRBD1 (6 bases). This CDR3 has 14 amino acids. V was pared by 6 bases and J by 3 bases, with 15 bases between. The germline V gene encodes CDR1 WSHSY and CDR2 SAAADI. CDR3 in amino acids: CASSPHEQGYEQYF. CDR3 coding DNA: TGCGCCAGCAGCCCTCACGAACAGGGCTACGAGCAGTACTTC.

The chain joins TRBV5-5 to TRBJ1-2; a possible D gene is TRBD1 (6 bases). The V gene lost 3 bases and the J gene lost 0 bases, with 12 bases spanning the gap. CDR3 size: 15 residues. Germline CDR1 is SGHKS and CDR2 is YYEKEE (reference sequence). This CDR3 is CASSYGGGANYGYTF. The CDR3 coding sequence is TGTGCCAGCAGCTACGGAGGGGGAGCTAACTATGGCTACACCTTC.

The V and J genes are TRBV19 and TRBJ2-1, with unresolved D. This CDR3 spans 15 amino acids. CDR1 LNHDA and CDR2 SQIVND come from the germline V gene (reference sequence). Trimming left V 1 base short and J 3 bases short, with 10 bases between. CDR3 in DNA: TGTGCCAGTAGTATAGGCCAGACTCACTACAATGAGCAGTTCTTC. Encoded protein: CASSIGQTHYNEQFF. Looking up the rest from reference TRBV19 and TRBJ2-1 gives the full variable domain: DGGITQSPKYLFRKEGQNVTLSCEQNLNHDAMYWYRQDPGQGLRLIYYSQIVNDFQKGDIAEGYSVSREKKESFPLTVTSAQKNPTAFYLCASSIGQTHYNEQFFGPGTRLTVL.

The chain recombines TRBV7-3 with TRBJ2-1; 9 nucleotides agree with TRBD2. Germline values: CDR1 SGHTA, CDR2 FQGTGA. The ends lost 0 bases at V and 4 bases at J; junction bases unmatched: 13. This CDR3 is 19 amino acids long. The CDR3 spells CASSLTTLLPSGDYNEQFF. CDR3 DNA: TGTGCCAGCAGCTTAACCACCCTACTCCCTAGCGGGGATTACAATGAGCAGTTCTTC.

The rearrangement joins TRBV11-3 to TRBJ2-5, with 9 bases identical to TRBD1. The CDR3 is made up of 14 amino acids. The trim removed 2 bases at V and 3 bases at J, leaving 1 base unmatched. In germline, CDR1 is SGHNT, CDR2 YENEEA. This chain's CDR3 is CASSLRTGEETQYF. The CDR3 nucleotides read TGTGCCAGCAGCTTACGGACAGGGGAAGAGACCCAGTACTTC.

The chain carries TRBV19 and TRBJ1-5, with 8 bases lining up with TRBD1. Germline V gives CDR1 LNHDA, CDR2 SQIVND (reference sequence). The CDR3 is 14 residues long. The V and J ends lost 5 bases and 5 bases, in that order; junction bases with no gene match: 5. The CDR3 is CASSLLTGDQPQHF. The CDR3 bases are TGTGCCAGTAGTCTGCTGACAGGGGATCAGCCCCAGCATTTT.

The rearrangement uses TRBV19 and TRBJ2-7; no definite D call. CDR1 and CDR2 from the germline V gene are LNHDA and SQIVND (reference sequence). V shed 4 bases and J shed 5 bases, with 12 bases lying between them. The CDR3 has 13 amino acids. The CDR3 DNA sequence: TGTGCCAGTAGTAGCGGTTTGTGGGACGAGCAGTACTTC. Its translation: CASSSGLWDEQYF.